This T cell receptor beta chain appears in the sequencing data of a study of technical replicates of blood from a few donors listed by TCRdb under 2017. In this sample, this clone turned up once. It lacks a known antigen. No per-base quality is available; no much larger clone lies one base away. The library was built by means of the immunoSEQ multiplex PCR assay. TCRdb's version of the immuneACCESS table is confined to in-frame rearrangements and falls short of the full clone set. An unresolved V gene accounts for under half of the shortfall where checked; the remainder is of unknown origin. This sample lists approximately 66,000 clones; around nine tenths were detected once. Approximately 4.4% of the sample is in the top ten clones. The germline V gene (reference sequence) gives CDR1 as MNHEY and CDR2 as SMNVEV. Germline trimming amounts to 5 bases on V and 7 bases on J, with 13 as the count of junction bases outside the gene matches. CDR3 length: 17 amino acids, cysteine to phenylalanine. Only the CDR3 part of the read is kept: 51 bases, read in frame from the first base.

The material sequenced was PBMCs. This clonotype was sampled from a human donor in good health. Some clones in this sample may be carry-over from other donors' samples. Recombination connected TRBV27 to TRBJ2-1, and 11 junction bases match TRBD1. The CDR3 reads CASSVRIRDRGINEQFF. Here is the DNA: TGTGCCAGCAGTGTAAGAATCCGGGACAGGGGGATAAATGAGCAGTTCTTC.